The 3 T cell receptor beta chains presented below share a single source sample, sequenced in a study of beta chain features in type 1 diabetes. Reverse transcribing all isolated RNA meant expressed TCRB transcripts were sequenced. Using immunoSEQ multiplex PCR, the repertoire was profiled, and TCRdb retains in-frame clones only, with some absent. The table includes fewer than 250,000 clones, less than 15% detected once. Sequenced input: naive CD4+ T cells from blood. These receptors all come from a woman in her thirties or forties in good health.

This clone was observed a few times. This sequence joins TRBV9 and TRBJ2-2, with D possibly being TRBD2 (5 bases). Trimming took off 0 bases at V and 4 bases at J, with 7 bases between the two ends. This CDR3 contains 14 residues. In germline, CDR1 is SGDLS, CDR2 YYNGEE. The CDR3 loop reads CASSVGEGTGELFF. CDR3 sequence (DNA): TGTGCCAGCAGCGTAGGAGAGGGCACCGGGGAGCTGTTTTTT. Full variable domain (remainder filled in from reference TRBV9 and TRBJ2-2): DSGVTQTPKHLITATGQRVTLRCSPRSGDLSVYWYQQSLDQGLQFLIQYYNGEERAKGNILERFSAQQFPDLHSELNLSSLELGDSALYFCASSVGEGTGELFFGEGSRLTVL.

This clone occurred a few times. The chain recombines TRBV6-6 with TRBJ2-3; 8 bases line up with TRBD2. Germline CDR1 MNHNY, CDR2 SVGAGI (reference sequence). This CDR3 is built from 13 residues. V dropped 4 bases and J dropped 4; count of bases not matched to a gene: 1. The CDR3 coding sequence is TGTGCCAGCAGTTTAGCGGGGTCAGATACGCAGTATTTT. This translates into CASSLAGSDTQYF.

This clone was detected many times. This sequence joins TRBV14 and TRBJ2-1; a possible D gene is TRBD1 (6 bases). There are 15 residues in the CDR3. The V gene's germline CDR1 is SGHDN and CDR2 FVKESK. The V gene lost 0 bases and the J gene lost 9 bases, with 15 bases spanning the gap. The CDR3 is CASSQDLRGWVEQFF. CDR3 in DNA: TGTGCCAGCAGCCAAGATCTCAGGGGATGGGTTGAGCAGTTCTTC.